Sequencing of this TCR beta chain was carried out in a study of vaccination and CD4 T cells after COVID-19. For the study at large: There were a few convalescent patients sampled at day 14 and again at days 161 to 241 post-vaccination. From HCoV-229E, HCoV-OC43, HCoV-NL63 and SARS-CoV-2, overlapping spike peptides were used to stimulate the cells.

V trimming: 1 base; J trimming: 4 bases; junction bases outside the gene matches: 9. From germline, CDR1 is DFQATT and CDR2 SNEGSKA (reference sequence). The CDR3 runs 16 residues. The time point is: late sampling 161 to 241 days after vaccination in three convalescent patients. Treatment specified: approximately nine-day PBMC culture with coronavirus spike peptide pools or control peptides (ViraFEST assay). Each of days 3 and 7 saw half the medium replaced by fresh IL-2 medium. In this sample, this clonotype turned up a few times. Its specificity is unknown. Study-wide points: Within convalescent individuals, 304 out of 307 vaccine-specific clones proved to be spike mono-reactive.

Once obtained from cultured CD4+ T cells, the DNA was sequenced using the Oncomine TCR Beta short-read assay. TCRdb reprocessed the PCR reads with MiXCR, giving one entry per CDR3 protein. The sample has fewer than 30,000 distinct CDR3 sequences; 28% are singletons. This TCR derives from a human donor who had recovered from COVID-19. The chain joins TRBV20-1 to TRBJ2-1; 8 nucleotides align to TRBD2. The specimen comprised CD4+ T cells from blood, cultured in vitro, sampled about 7 months after SARS-CoV-2 vaccination. CDR3: CSARVPGGRSYNEQFF. The CDR3 DNA reads TGCAGTGCTAGAGTCCCTGGCGGGAGGAGTTACAATGAGCAGTTCTTC.